Following are 20 T cell receptor beta chains from one sample sequenced in a study of T cell changes during pregnancy in multiple sclerosis. Measured with immunoSEQ multiplex PCR; TCRdb has only the in-frame clones, and not every one. The table includes about 26,000 clones, roughly 89% detected once. The sample in question was CD8+ T cells from peripheral blood mononuclear cells, obtained in the second trimester of pregnancy. Receptors were obtained from a female donor with multiple sclerosis, enrolled in a pregnancy study.

This chain uses TRBV2 with TRBJ2-7; 10 bases fit TRBD1. The germline gives CDR1 SNHLY, CDR2 FYNNEI. V shed 5 bases, J shed 5 bases, and the junction held 6 bases outside the gene matches. The CDR3 sequence is 14 residues long. The CDR3 protein is CASSSGTGADEQYF. The CDR3 DNA follows: TGTGCCAGCAGTTCCGGGACAGGGGCTGACGAGCAGTACTTC.

This clone was counted between two and nine times. The rearrangement uses TRBV7-6 and TRBJ1-1; 7 bases map to TRBD1. V lost 1 base, J lost 8 bases, and 4 bases stayed unmatched. The germline gives CDR1 SGHVS, CDR2 FNYEAQ. The CDR3 totals 13 residues. CDR3 in amino acids: CASSLDRGREAFF. The DNA of the CDR3 is TGTGCCAGCAGCTTAGATAGGGGGCGGGAAGCTTTCTTT.

This clone was detected only a few times. The chain employs TRBV27 and TRBJ2-1, with 9 bases aligning to TRBD2. The CDR3 consists of 12 residues. V lost 5 bases to trimming and J lost 9 bases; unmatched junction nucleotides: 2. Looked up from germline, CDR1 is MNHEY and CDR2 is SMNVEV (reference sequence). CDR3 nucleotides: TGTGCCAGCAGTCCTAGCGGGGTTGAGCAGTTCTTC. This translates into CASSPSGVEQFF.

This clone was seen once. This chain joins TRBV6-4 and TRBJ2-6; D gene unclear. Germline values: CDR1 MRHNA, CDR2 SNTAGT. Trimming took 1 base from V and 0 from J, leaving 16 bases between them. The CDR3 runs 19 residues. The DNA of the CDR3 is TGTGCCAGCAGTGACTTTCGTGCCATTGGGCTCTCTGGGGCCAACGTCCTGACTTTC. Protein sequence: CASSDFRAIGLSGANVLTF.

The rearrangement joins TRBV29-1 to TRBJ1-2; TRBD1 matches 11 bases. The length of the CDR3 is 14 residues. The ends lost 4 bases at V and 8 bases at J; junction bases unmatched: 9. Germline CDR1 and CDR2: SQVTM and ANQGSEA. The CDR3 region has the DNA TGCAGCGTTGCCGGGACAGGGGGACCAGAAGGCTACACCTTC. Translating it yields CSVAGTGGPEGYTF.

The chain links TRBV28 to TRBJ2-3, with D perhaps matching TRBD2 (6 bases). Germline V gives CDR1 MDHEN, CDR2 SYDVKM. The V end was cut by 2 bases, the J end by 4 bases, with 13 bases between. There are 15 residues in the CDR3. CDR3 nucleotide sequence: TGTGCCAGCAGTTTAGTCGGAGGGTGGGCAGATACGCAGTATTTT. Amino acids: CASSLVGGWADTQYF.

This chain uses TRBV7-8 with TRBJ2-1; D is unclear. CDR1 is SGHVS and CDR2 is FQNEAQ in the germline V gene. The CDR3 spans 15 residues. V lost 7 bases, J lost 8 bases, and 21 bases lay in between. The CDR3 nucleotides read TGTGCCAGCACCCGTTTAGCAATGAGCTTTGATGAGCAGTTCTTC. The encoded protein is CASTRLAMSFDEQFF.

This clone has just one count. Compared with germline, one end of the junction differs, possibly owing to a read error. The chain joins TRBV7-7 to TRBJ2-5, with 9 bases matching TRBD1. Looked up from germline, CDR1 is SSHAT and CDR2 is FNYEAQ (reference sequence). This CDR3 is built from 16 residues. DNA of the CDR3: TGTGCTAGCAGCTTACTGGGACAGGGAGGTAAGGAGACCCAGTACTTC. This translates into CASSLLGQGGKETQYF. Complete variable domain (other parts from reference TRBV7-7 and TRBJ2-5): GAGVSQSPRYKVTKRGQDVTLRCDPISSHATLYWYQQALGQGPEFLTYFNYEAQPDKSGLPSDRFSAERPEGSISTLTIQRTEQRDSAMYRCASSLLGQGGKETQYFGPGTRLLVL.

This rearrangement joins TRBV7-9 to TRBJ1-2, with unresolved D. Germline-derived CDR1 and CDR2 are SEHNR and FQNEAQ (reference sequence). With 4 bases removed from V and 1 base from J, the gap between germline ends came to 16 bases. This CDR3 is built from 16 residues. The CDR3 nucleotides are TGTGCCAGCAGCTCTCGCTCGGGAGAAATTAACTATGGCTACACCTTC. It is translated as CASSSRSGEINYGYTF.

The chain links TRBV6-6 to TRBJ1-3, with no clear D. This CDR3 has 11 residues. V lost 10 bases to trimming and J lost 0 bases, with 4 bases between them. CDR1 MNHNY and CDR2 SVGAGI come from the germline V gene (reference sequence). The CDR3 protein is CATLSGNTIYF. The CDR3 coding sequence is TGTGCCACCCTCTCTGGAAACACCATATATTTT.

The chain combines TRBV27 with TRBJ2-1; D not resolved. Germline values: CDR1 MNHEY, CDR2 SMNVEV (reference sequence). The CDR3 is 11 residues long. The V end was cut by 3 bases, the J end by 8 bases, with 5 bases between. The DNA of the CDR3 is TGTGCCAGCAGTTTCGGGTATGAGCAGTTCTTC. This translates into CASSFGYEQFF.

The V gene is TRBV5-1, the J gene TRBJ2-1, with 9 positions matching TRBD2. The junction had 8 bases not matched to a gene; V was cut back by 3 bases and J by 4 bases. The germline CDR1 and CDR2 sequences are SGHRS and YFSETQ. This CDR3 is 16 amino acids long. This CDR3 reads CASSSTSGLLYNEQFF. In nucleotides, the CDR3 is TGCGCCAGCAGCTCCACTAGCGGGCTCCTATACAATGAGCAGTTCTTC. Together with reference TRBV5-1 and TRBJ2-1, the CDR3 gives the full variable domain: KAGVTQTPRYLIKTRGQQVTLSCSPISGHRSVSWYQQTPGQGLQFLFEYFSETQRNKGNFPGRFSGRQFSNSRSEMNVSTLELGDSALYLCASSSTSGLLYNEQFFGPGTRLTVL.

The chain combines TRBV5-6 with TRBJ2-5; 10 bases are a match to TRBD2. The V and J ends lost 0 bases and 2 bases, in that order; junction bases with no gene match: 4. The CDR3 extends over 16 amino acids. Germline V gene sequence: CDR1 SGHDT, CDR2 YYEEEE. CDR3 DNA sequence: TGTGCCAGCAGCTTGGAAGCGGGAGGGCTACAAGAGACCCAGTACTTC. It translates to CASSLEAGGLQETQYF.

The chain joins TRBV7-9 to TRBJ2-5, with D possibly being TRBD1 (6 bases). V lost 1 base and J lost 0, with 9 bases in between. The CDR3 contains 15 residues. Per the germline V gene, CDR1 is SEHNR and CDR2 is FQNEAQ (reference sequence). The CDR3 DNA sequence: TGTGCCAGCAGCTTAGTATCAGGGGACCAAGAGACCCAGTACTTC. This gives the protein CASSLVSGDQETQYF. Full variable domain (missing parts from reference TRBV7-9 and TRBJ2-5): DTGVSQNPRHKITKRGQNVTFRCDPISEHNRLYWYRQTLGQGPEFLTYFQNEAQLEKSRLLSDRFSAERPKGSFSTLEIQRTEQGDSAMYLCASSLVSGDQETQYFGPGTRLLVL.

This clone has a handful of counts. V usage is TRBV29-1 and J usage is TRBJ2-6, with D uncertain. Germline values: CDR1 SQVTM, CDR2 ANQGSEA. This CDR3 is built from 14 residues. The V and J ends lost 4 bases and 0 bases respectively, with 7 bases between them. The CDR3 DNA reads TGCAGCGTTGGGGCCCCCTCTGGGGCCAACGTCCTGACTTTC. Amino acids: CSVGAPSGANVLTF. The variable domain in full, with the rest retrieved from reference TRBV29-1 and TRBJ2-6, is SAVISQKPSRDICQRGTSLTIQCQVDSQVTMMFWYRQQPGQSLTLIATANQGSEATYESGFVIDKFPISRPNLTFSTLTVSNMSPEDSSIYLCSVGAPSGANVLTFGAGSRLTVL.

The gene calls are TRBV19 and TRBJ1-1; 8 bases line up with TRBD1. Germline-derived CDR1 and CDR2 are LNHDA and SQIVND (reference sequence). The CDR3 covers 16 residues. With 6 bases clipped from V and 2 bases from J, the junction kept 11 bases outside the gene matches. CDR3 residues: CASRATGVIPNTEAFF. CDR3 sequence (DNA): TGTGCCAGTAGAGCGACAGGGGTTATCCCCAACACTGAAGCTTTCTTT.

The rearrangement joins TRBV29-1 to TRBJ2-7, with D perhaps TRBD1 (6 bases). This CDR3 comprises 14 residues. Trimming removed 0 bases from V and 3 bases from J, with 12 bases in between. Germline assignment: CDR1 SQVTM and CDR2 ANQGSEA. The CDR3 DNA reads as TGCAGCGTTGAAGATCCGACAGGACTCTACGAGCAGTACTTC. This gives the protein CSVEDPTGLYEQYF.

The J gene is TRBJ1-5, the V gene TRBV28, with a tentative D call TRBD1 (5 bases). The CDR3 contains 16 residues. CDR1 is MDHEN, CDR2 SYDVKM, per germline. The V end lost 5 bases, the J end lost 5 bases, and 19 bases lay between the germline ends. The CDR3 region has the DNA TGTGCCAGCAGTCCCACCCCGCAGGGTTTACATCAGCCCCAGCATTTT. Its translation: CASSPTPQGLHQPQHF.

The J gene is TRBJ2-7, the V gene TRBV28; D gene unclear. The CDR3 totals 16 residues. Trimming removed 1 base at V and 6 bases at J, with 19 bases between. The germline V gene has CDR1 MDHEN and CDR2 SYDVKM. The CDR3 protein is CASSLSYGLPASEQYF. The CDR3 nucleotides read TGTGCCAGCAGTTTATCATACGGGTTACCAGCCAGCGAGCAGTACTTC. The full variable domain, completed using reference TRBV28 and TRBJ2-7, is DVKVTQSSRYLVKRTGEKVFLECVQDMDHENMFWYRQDPGLGLRLIYFSYDVKMKEKGDIPEGYSVSREKKERFSLILESASTNQTSMYLCASSLSYGLPASEQYFGPGTRLTVT.

This clone showed up just once. The chain carries TRBV5-1 and TRBJ2-7; 8 positions agree with TRBD2. The CDR3 is made up of 16 amino acids. V lost 9 bases to trimming and J lost 4 bases; unmatched junction nucleotides: 18. Germline V gene lookup returns CDR1 SGHRS and CDR2 YFSETQ. This chain's CDR3 is CATSGGSYSVAYEQYF. As DNA, the CDR3 is TGCGCCACCTCGGGGGGGAGCTATAGCGTAGCATACGAGCAGTACTTC.